These 26 T cell receptor beta chains were all obtained from the same sample, sequenced in a study of shared clonotypes between healthy human individuals. Clones were read by immunoSEQ multiplex PCR, and TCRdb kept only the in-frame ones, dropping some. The sample lists around 600,000 clones, almost 97% occurring once. Sequenced sample: naive CD4+ T cells sorted from blood. The sample's subset: CD45RA+ positively selected. These receptors were obtained from a woman aged 25 to 39 in good health.

The rearrangement links TRBV28 to TRBJ1-2; D not resolved. The V end lost 5 bases, the J end lost 3 bases, and 10 bases lay between the germline ends. This CDR3 comprises 13 residues. The germline gives CDR1 MDHEN, CDR2 SYDVKM. The CDR3 sequence: CASSPWTDYGYTF. CDR3 nucleotide sequence: TGTGCCAGCAGTCCCTGGACTGACTATGGCTACACCTTC.

V gene TRBV6-5 combines with J gene TRBJ2-2; tentative D call: TRBD2 (5 bases). CDR1 MNHEY and CDR2 SVGAGI come from the germline V gene. V was clipped by 7 bases and J by 6 bases, with 9 bases between them. This CDR3 region has 12 residues. The DNA for the CDR3 is TGTGCCAGCACCCGGGATTCCGGGGAGCTGTTTTTT. The encoded protein is CASTRDSGELFF.

The chain links TRBV19 to TRBJ1-1, with D possibly being TRBD1 (5 bases). This CDR3 comprises 14 residues. Between the trimmed V and J ends, which lost 1 base and 1 base, there was a span of 7 bases. Germline V gives CDR1 LNHDA, CDR2 SQIVND (reference sequence). The CDR3 DNA reads as TGTGCCAGTAGTATAGGGACACGGAACACTGAAGCTTTCTTT. It specifies CASSIGTRNTEAFF.

The V call is TRBV7-9, the J call TRBJ1-1; perhaps TRBD1 as D (6 bases). Trimming took off 4 bases at V and 11 bases at J, with 17 bases between the two ends. The CDR3 is 13 residues long. Germline loops: CDR1 SEHNR, CDR2 FQNEAQ (reference sequence). This CDR3 is CASSYRQARRAFF. CDR3 in DNA: TGTGCCAGCAGCTATCGACAGGCACGGAGGGCTTTCTTT.

The rearrangement links TRBV27 to TRBJ1-1; 9 bases fit TRBD1. V shed 2 bases and J 1 base; nucleotides not matched to a gene: 14. Per germline, CDR1 MNHEY and CDR2 SMNVEV (reference sequence). The CDR3 is made up of 19 amino acids. CDR3 sequence reads: CASSLGRKWTGDTNTEAFF. In nucleotides, the CDR3 is TGTGCCAGCAGTTTAGGGCGAAAATGGACAGGGGATACGAACACTGAAGCTTTCTTT.

The chain links TRBV5-1 to TRBJ1-3; D may be TRBD1 (6 bases). Germline V gives CDR1 SGHRS, CDR2 YFSETQ. Trimming cost V 2 bases and J 4 bases, with 7 bases left between them. The CDR3 runs 13 residues. The CDR3 DNA reads TGCGCCAGCAGCTTCCAGGGGGGAAACACCATATATTTT. It is translated as CASSFQGGNTIYF.

Points on this clone: Other DNA sequences from this sample encode an identical CDR3 as well. CDR3 sequence: CASSLATANTEAFF. The CDR3 DNA reads as TGCGCCAGCAGCTTGGCAACAGCGAACACTGAAGCTTTCTTT. The chain uses TRBV5-1 and TRBJ1-1; D unresolved. The CDR3 length is 14 residues. Germline V gives CDR1 SGHRS, CDR2 YFSETQ. With 0 bases removed from V and 1 base from J, the gap between germline ends came to 7 bases.

This chain links TRBV2 with TRBJ1-1; D remains ambiguous. The CDR3 contains 12 residues. Germline V gene data show CDR1 as SNHLY and CDR2 as FYNNEI. V was pared by 11 bases and J by 1 base, with 11 bases between. For the CDR3, the DNA is TGTGCCGGGAGTTACTCGAACACTGAAGCTTTCTTT. This codes for CAGSYSNTEAFF. Based on the CDR3 plus reference TRBV2 and TRBJ1-1, the full variable domain is EPEVTQTPSHQVTQMGQEVILRCVPISNHLYFYWYRQILGQKVEFLVSFYNNEISEKSEIFDDQFSVERPDGSNFTLKIRSTKLEDSAMYFCAGSYSNTEAFFGQGTRLTVV.

This sequence joins TRBV29-1 and TRBJ1-1; D unclear. V was shortened by 7 bases and J by 12 bases, with 12 bases between the two germline ends. CDR3 length: 9 residues. Germline CDR1 SQVTM, CDR2 ANQGSEA. As DNA, the CDR3 is TGCAGCGCTGGTCGGGGATCTTTCTTT. Translated: CSAGRGSFF.

The V gene is TRBV2, the J gene TRBJ2-7; D is unclear. Germline V gene data show CDR1 as SNHLY and CDR2 as FYNNEI. The CDR3 is 13 amino acids. Trimming took 8 bases from V and 7 from J, leaving 18 bases between them. The CDR3 DNA follows: TGTGCCAGCCATAAGACTCAATTAGGTGAGCAGTACTTC. Protein sequence: CASHKTQLGEQYF.

The chain carries TRBV6-5 and TRBJ1-5; D might be TRBD1 (5 bases). V gave up 2 bases and J gave up 6 bases, with 8 bases separating them. The CDR3 spans 13 residues. The germline CDR1 and CDR2 sequences are MNHEY and SVGAGI. For the CDR3, the DNA is TGTGCCAGCAGTTACCGGGGGAGTCAGCCCCAGCATTTT. This translates into CASSYRGSQPQHF.

The J gene is TRBJ2-2, the V gene TRBV7-8; no definite D call. Germline V CDR1 and CDR2: SGHVS, FQNEAQ. The CDR3 is 14 amino acids. V lost 0 bases and J lost 1, with 3 bases in between. The CDR3: CASSLARNTGELFF. CDR3 coding DNA: TGTGCCAGCAGCTTAGCTAGGAACACCGGGGAGCTGTTTTTT.

DNA of the CDR3: TGTGCCAGCAGTTTTGTAGGAATCTCCTACGAGCAGTACTTC. Protein: CASSFVGISYEQYF. The rearrangement links TRBV27 to TRBJ2-7, with D unresolved. Germline values: CDR1 MNHEY, CDR2 SMNVEV (reference sequence). This CDR3 has 14 residues. V lost 3 bases, J lost 0 bases, and 9 bases lay in between.

This chain uses TRBV27 with TRBJ2-3; 10 bases are a match to TRBD2. The CDR3 length is 19 residues. The germline gives CDR1 MNHEY, CDR2 SMNVEV (reference sequence). Trimming cost V 3 bases and J 4 bases; bases outside gene matches: 16. The CDR3 nucleotides read TGTGCCAGCAGTTTTTTGGCTAGCGGGAGTTCGCTTGGCGCAGATACGCAGTATTTT. This translates into CASSFLASGSSLGADTQYF.

The V and J genes are TRBV19 and TRBJ1-2, with 10 bases identical to TRBD1. Germline CDR1 and CDR2: LNHDA and SQIVND (reference sequence). V was pared by 4 bases and J by 7 bases, with 9 bases of the junction left unmatched. The CDR3 is made up of 15 amino acids. CDR3 sequence: CASSNSGTGVSGYTF. The CDR3 nucleotides read TGTGCCAGTAGTAACTCCGGGACAGGGGTTTCTGGCTACACCTTC.

V is TRBV7-2 and J is TRBJ2-5, with D unresolved. The CDR3 loop spans 15 amino acids. Trimming stripped 4 bases from V and 5 bases from J, with 17 bases between. In germline, CDR1 is SGHTA, CDR2 FQGNSA. CDR3 in amino acids: CASSSTPELGETQYF. CDR3 bases: TGTGCCAGCAGCTCCACGCCCGAGTTGGGGGAGACCCAGTACTTC.

The V and J genes are TRBV28 and TRBJ1-5; D call uncertain. This CDR3 has 12 residues. Per the germline V gene, CDR1 is MDHEN and CDR2 is SYDVKM. CDR3 in DNA: TGTGTTGTCCTGGGGTACAATCAGCCCCAGCATTTT. Translated: CVVLGYNQPQHF.

This clone was counted between two and nine times. This sequence joins TRBV2 and TRBJ1-2; no reliable D call. This CDR3 comprises 13 residues. Germline V gives CDR1 SNHLY, CDR2 FYNNEI. V was shortened by 3 bases and J by 3 bases, with 8 bases between the two germline ends. CDR3: CASSDGTDYGYTF. The CDR3 bases are TGTGCCAGCAGTGACGGAACAGACTATGGCTACACCTTC.

The chain has TRBV7-2 and TRBJ2-7; D not certain. The CDR3 has 15 residues. Germline CDR1 reads SGHTA; CDR2 reads FQGNSA. Trimming took off 1 base at V and 0 bases at J, with 10 bases between the two ends. The CDR3 here is CASSLGALSSYEQYF. CDR3 coding DNA: TGTGCCAGCAGCTTAGGGGCCTTGAGCTCCTACGAGCAGTACTTC.

This clone was recorded once. Distinct nucleotide sequences in the sample also encode this CDR3. Here the CDR3 reads CASSSGSYEQYF. Written as DNA, the CDR3 is TGTGCCAGCAGTTCGGGGTCTTACGAGCAGTACTTC. The chain links TRBV28 to TRBJ2-7; a possible D gene is TRBD2 (5 bases). The germline gives CDR1 MDHEN, CDR2 SYDVKM. There are 12 residues in the CDR3. Trimming shortened V by 4 bases and J by 4 bases, and 8 bases separated the two germline ends. Variable domain in full (rest from reference TRBV28 and TRBJ2-7): DVKVTQSSRYLVKRTGEKVFLECVQDMDHENMFWYRQDPGLGLRLIYFSYDVKMKEKGDIPEGYSVSREKKERFSLILESASTNQTSMYLCASSSGSYEQYFGPGTRLTVT.

The genes are TRBV9 and TRBJ1-1; D ambiguous. This CDR3 contains 14 residues. Germline CDR1 SGDLS, CDR2 YYNGEE. V was clipped by 1 base and J by 0 bases, with 7 bases between them. In nucleotides, the CDR3 is TGTGCCAGCAGCGTACGACAAATGAACACTGAAGCTTTCTTT. It specifies CASSVRQMNTEAFF. Looking up the rest from reference TRBV9 and TRBJ1-1 gives the full variable domain: DSGVTQTPKHLITATGQRVTLRCSPRSGDLSVYWYQQSLDQGLQFLIQYYNGEERAKGNILERFSAQQFPDLHSELNLSSLELGDSALYFCASSVRQMNTEAFFGQGTRLTVV.

The chain carries TRBV7-6 and TRBJ2-2; 8 positions match TRBD2. The CDR3 has 15 residues. Germline V gene lookup returns CDR1 SGHVS and CDR2 FNYEAQ. V shed 4 bases and J 6 bases; nucleotides not matched to a gene: 7. Written as DNA, the CDR3 is TGTGCCAGCAGCTACGGGACTAGTCGGTCCGGGGAGCTGTTTTTT. It is translated as CASSYGTSRSGELFF.

The rearrangement joins TRBV11-2 to TRBJ2-7; 11 nucleotides agree with TRBD2. The germline V gene has CDR1 SGHAT and CDR2 FQNNGV. The CDR3 consists of 14 residues. Trimming at V came to 4 bases and at J to 4 bases, leaving 3 bases not matched to a gene. The CDR3 spells CASSSTSGKYEQYF. In nucleotides, the CDR3 is TGTGCCAGCAGCTCGACTAGCGGGAAGTACGAGCAGTACTTC.

The V gene is TRBV30, the J gene TRBJ1-2; D uncertain. V lost 3 bases and J 8 bases, leaving 16 bases between the germline ends. CDR1 GTSNPN and CDR2 SVGIG come from the germline V gene (reference sequence). The CDR3 loop spans 13 amino acids. This CDR3 reads CAWSPGASAGYTF. CDR3 bases: TGTGCCTGGAGCCCTGGCGCGTCCGCCGGCTACACCTTC.

This chain connects TRBV11-3 to TRBJ1-1, with TRBD1 matching 7 bases. V was clipped by 1 base and J by 6 bases; unmatched bases: 2. Germline loops: CDR1 SGHNT, CDR2 YENEEA. The length of the CDR3 is 13 residues. The CDR3, as DNA: TGTGCCAGCAGCTTAGCTAGGGGGCCTGAAGCTTTCTTT. It encodes CASSLARGPEAFF.

This clone appeared a few times. Other nucleotide sequences in the sample specify the same CDR3. The rearrangement uses TRBV5-1 and TRBJ2-7; TRBD2 matches 7 bases. V dropped 4 bases and J dropped 6; count of bases not matched to a gene: 1. Germline-derived CDR1 and CDR2 are SGHRS and YFSETQ. This CDR3 region has 11 residues. The CDR3 protein is CASSGEGEQYF. In DNA, the CDR3 is TGCGCCAGCAGCGGGGAGGGCGAGCAGTACTTC.